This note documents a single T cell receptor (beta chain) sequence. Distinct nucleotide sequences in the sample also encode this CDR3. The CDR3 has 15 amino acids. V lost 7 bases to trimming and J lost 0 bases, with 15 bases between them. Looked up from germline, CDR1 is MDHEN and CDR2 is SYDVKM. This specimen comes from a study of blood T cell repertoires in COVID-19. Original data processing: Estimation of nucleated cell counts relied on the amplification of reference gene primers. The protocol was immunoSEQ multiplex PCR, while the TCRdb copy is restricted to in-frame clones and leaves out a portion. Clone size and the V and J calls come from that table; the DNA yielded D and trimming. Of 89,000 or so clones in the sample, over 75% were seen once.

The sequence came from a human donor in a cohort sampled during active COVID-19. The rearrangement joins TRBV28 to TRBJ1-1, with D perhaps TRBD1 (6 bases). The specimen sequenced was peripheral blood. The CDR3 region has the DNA TGTGCCAGCATCAAGGGGGGGGTCATGAACACTGAAGCTTTCTTT. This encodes CASIKGGVMNTEAFF.